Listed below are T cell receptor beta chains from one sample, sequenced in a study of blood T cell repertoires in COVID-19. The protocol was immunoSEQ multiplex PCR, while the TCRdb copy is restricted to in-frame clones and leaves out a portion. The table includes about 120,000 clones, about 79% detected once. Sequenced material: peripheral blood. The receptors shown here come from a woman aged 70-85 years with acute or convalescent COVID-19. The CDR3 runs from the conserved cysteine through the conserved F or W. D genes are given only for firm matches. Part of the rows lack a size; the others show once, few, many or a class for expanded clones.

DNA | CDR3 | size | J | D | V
TGTGCCAGCAGCTCCAAGACAGGGACGAACACCGGGGAGCTGTTTTTT | CASSSKTGTNTGELFF | NA | TRBJ2-2 | TRBD1 | TRBV11-3
TGTGCCAGCAGCCAAGGTGAGGCGGAAAAACTGTTTTTT | CASSQGEAEKLFF | once | TRBJ1-4 | NA | TRBV3-1/TRBV3-2
TGCGCCAGCAGCCTCCCCACTAGCGGGGGGGCCAGGAATGAGCAGTTCTTC | CASSLPTSGGARNEQFF | NA | TRBJ2-1 | TRBD2 | TRBV4-1
TGTGCCAGCTCACTTTCGACAGGCTATAGCAACTCGTATTCTGGAAACACCATATATTTT | CASSLSTGYSNSYSGNTIYF | NA | TRBJ1-3 | NA | TRBV18
TGCGCCAGCAGCCGGGGACAGCCTAATACTAATGAAAAACTGTTTTTT | CASSRGQPNTNEKLFF | NA | TRBJ1-4 | TRBD1 | TRBV5-1
TGTGCCAGCAGTTACGGACAGGAACAAGAGACCCAGTACTTC | CASSYGQEQETQYF | NA | TRBJ2-5 | TRBD1 | TRBV6-2/TRBV6-3
TGTGCCACCAGCAGAGAGTTGCGGTCACCCCTCCACTTT | CATSRELRSPLHF | NA | TRBJ1-6 | NA | TRBV15
TGTGCCAGCTCACCTCAGGGACAGCCCCTTAACTATGGCTACACCTTC | CASSPQGQPLNYGYTF | NA | TRBJ1-2 | TRBD1 | TRBV18
TGTGCCAGCAGCTTAAGTCCGGGACAGTCCTACGAGCAGTACTTC | CASSLSPGQSYEQYF | NA | TRBJ2-7 | TRBD1 | TRBV7-2
TGCGCCAGCAGCCCTGCAGACAGGGTAAGAACAGATACGCAGTATTTT | CASSPADRVRTDTQYF | NA | TRBJ2-3 | TRBD1 | TRBV4-1
TGTGCCAGCAGCGGGGGACTAGCGACGGAGACCCAGTACTTC | CASSGGLATETQYF | NA | TRBJ2-5 | TRBD2 | TRBV9
TGTGCCAGCAGTGAAGGGGTCGGCGGCCACTCAACTAATGAAAAACTGTTTTTT | CASSEGVGGHSTNEKLFF | NA | TRBJ1-4 | NA | TRBV6-1
TGTGCCAGCAGCAAAGGCGGAGGACAGGAGAATAACTATGGCTACACCTTC | CASSKGGGQENNYGYTF | NA | TRBJ1-2 | NA | TRBV21-1
TGCGCCAGCAGCTTGGAAGGGTGGGGGCTCTATGGCTACACCTTC | CASSLEGWGLYGYTF | NA | TRBJ1-2 | NA | TRBV5-1
TGTGCCACCAGCAGACAGGGTCAGCCCCAGCATTTT | CATSRQGQPQHF | NA | TRBJ1-5 | NA | TRBV15
TGTGCCAGCTCAGGACTAGCGGGATACAATGAGCAGTTCTTC | CASSGLAGYNEQFF | NA | TRBJ2-1 | TRBD2 | TRBV3-1/TRBV3-2
TGTGCCAGCAGCGCCCCAACACCCGGCGGGGGCTACACCTTC | CASSAPTPGGGYTF | once | TRBJ1-2 | NA | TRBV9